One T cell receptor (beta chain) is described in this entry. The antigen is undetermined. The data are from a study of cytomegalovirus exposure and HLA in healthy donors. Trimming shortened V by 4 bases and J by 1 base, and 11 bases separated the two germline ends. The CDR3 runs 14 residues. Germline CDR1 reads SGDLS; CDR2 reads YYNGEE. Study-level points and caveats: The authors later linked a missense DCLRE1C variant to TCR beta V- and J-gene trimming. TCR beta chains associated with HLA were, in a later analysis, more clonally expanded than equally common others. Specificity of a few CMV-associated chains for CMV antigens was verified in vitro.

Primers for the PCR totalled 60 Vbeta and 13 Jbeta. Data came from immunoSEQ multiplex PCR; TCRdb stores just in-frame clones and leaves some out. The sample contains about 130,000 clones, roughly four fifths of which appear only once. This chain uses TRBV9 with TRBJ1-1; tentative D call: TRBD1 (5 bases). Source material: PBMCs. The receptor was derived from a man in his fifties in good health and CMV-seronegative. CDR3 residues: CASSTGPTNTEAFF. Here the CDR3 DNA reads TGTGCCAGCAGCACAGGACCGACGAACACTGAAGCTTTCTTT.